This TCR beta chain was recovered during a study of control samples from healthy donors and cancer patients. The germline gives CDR1 SNHLY, CDR2 FYNNEI. V lost 6 bases and J 7 bases, leaving 18 bases between the germline ends. The CDR3 covers 14 residues. The data were produced by immunoSEQ multiplex PCR, yet TCRdb's version contains in-frame clones alone and is incomplete. The repertoire holds about 140,000 clones, 88% seen once, with approximately 1.7% in the top ten. This TCR came from a man aged 18 to 29 in good health. Sample: blood. The chain employs TRBV2 and TRBJ1-2; maybe TRBD1 (5 bases). The CDR3 DNA sequence: TGTGCCAGCAGCCTGAGGGGAAGTTCCGCTGGCTACACCTTC. Its protein product is CASSLRGSSAGYTF.